The rows below give T cell receptor beta chains drawn from one sample of a study of tumor and adjacent non-tumor tissue in lung cancer. TCRdb independently ran MiXCR on the multiplex PCR reads; one entry per CDR3 protein. Of over 60,000 distinct CDR3 sequences in the sample, about 80% were seen once. Sequenced sample: lung tumor tissue. These receptors were collected from a man between 60 and 75 years old with non-small cell lung cancer. The CDR3 runs from the conserved cysteine through the conserved F or W. Fields, in order: V gene, J gene, clone size, D gene, CDR3 DNA, CDR3 protein. The D gene is left open where the match is weak. Not all rows give a size; the values are once, few, many and, for expanded clones, a class.

TRBV5-5	TRBJ1-5	once	.	TGTGCCAGCAGCATGGACGGGGGGGACAGCAATCAGCCCCAGCATTTT	CASSMDGGDSNQPQHF
TRBV6-5	TRBJ2-1	.	.	TGTGCCAGCAATTACGGTAGCGGAGGACACAATGAGCAGTTCTTC	CASNYGSGGHNEQFF
TRBV6-6	TRBJ1-1	.	TRBD1	TGTGACAGCAGGTTGACAGGGAATAATGAAGCTTTCTTT	CDSRLTGNNEAFF
TRBV20-1	TRBJ2-1	.	TRBD2	TGCAGGGGAGGGCTAGCGGGAGACTCCATGTACAATGAGCAGTTCTTC	CRGGLAGDSMYNEQFF
TRBV20-1	TRBJ2-1	.	.	TGCAGTGCTGGCGGACTAACAGGAGTTGAGCAGTTCTTC	CSAGGLTGVEQFF
TRBV5-5	TRBJ2-3	many	.	TGTGCCAGCAGCTTGGCTTCCGGGAGTTTAGATACGCAGTATTTT	CASSLASGSLDTQYF
TRBV10-1	TRBJ2-3	.	TRBD2	TGCGCCAGCAGTGGGGGACTAACGGGAAATACGCAGTACTTT	CASSGGLTGNTQYF
TRBV29-1	TRBJ1-3	.	TRBD1	TGCAGCGGATCGACTGGGACAGAAGGCACCCTGGTTGGAAACACCATATATTTT	CSGSTGTEGTLVGNTIYF
TRBV29-1	TRBJ2-3	.	.	TGTGGGGGACGGTACAGAGATACGCAGTATTTT	CGGRYRDTQYF
TRBV6-1	TRBJ1-1	.	.	TGCGCCAGAACCTCCAGGGTGAACACTGAAGCTTTCTTT	CARTSRVNTEAFF
TRBV29-1	TRBJ2-7	.	.	TGCAGCGTTGAGGTCCTCTACAAGCAGTACTTC	CSVEVLYKQYF
TRBV6-5	TRBJ2-7	.	.	TGTGCCAGCGCTCGACCGGACAGACCCTACGAGCAGTACTTC	CASARPDRPYEQYF
TRBV28	TRBJ2-1	few	TRBD2	TGTGCCAGCAAGGGAGCGGGGGGTAACAATGAGCAGTTCTTC	CASKGAGGNNEQFF
TRBV5-1	TRBJ2-3	few	.	TGCGCCAGCAGCAGAGACAGGGAGGGGAGATCGTACCGCACAGATACGCAGTATTTT	CASSRDREGRSYRTDTQYF
TRBV6-1	TRBJ2-1	.	.	TGTGCCAGCAAAGAAGCGGCGTCCGCGTACAATGAGCGGTTCTTC	CASKEAASAYNERFF
TRBV5-6	TRBJ2-7	once	.	TGTGCCAACACCGGCGGGATCTACAAGCAGTACTTC	CANTGGIYKQYF
TRBV6-2/TRBV6-3	TRBJ2-1	few	TRBD1	TGTGCCAGCAGTTACTCGGCGGGACAGGGCTACCTAAGCTCCTACAATGAGCAGTTCTTC	CASSYSAGQGYLSSYNEQFF
TRBV20-1	TRBJ2-7	.	.	TGCAGTGCCCCCATGGTAGATTCCTACGAGCAGTACTTT	CSAPMVDSYEQYF
TRBV6-5	TRBJ1-1	.	.	TGTACTAGCAGTTACCACGGCGTCCCGGACAGCTTGAACACTGAAGCTTTCTTT	CTSSYHGVPDSLNTEAFF
TRBV20-1	TRBJ2-1	few	.	TGCAGCGCTAGCGAGGATTCGGAGCGTCCAAGGGACTACAATGAGCAGTTCTTC	CSASEDSERPRDYNEQFF
TRBV29-1	TRBJ2-7	few	.	TGCAATGTTGAAGGGGGGAACGAGCAGTACTTC	CNVEGGNEQYF
TRBV20-1	TRBJ2-1	.	TRBD1	TGCACTGCTAGGGGACAGAACAATGAGCGGTTCTTC	CTARGQNNERFF
TRBV29-1	TRBJ1-4	.	.	TGTAGCGCTCGGGGGGCCCCGGAGGACAATGAAAAACTGTTTTTT	CSARGAPEDNEKLFF
TRBV7-9	TRBJ2-7	few	.	TGTGCCAGCACCGAGGGCCTGGGGGAAGAGCAGTACTTC	CASTEGLGEEQYF
TRBV10-1	TRBJ2-1	.	TRBD2	TGCGCCAGTAGCAGCGGGACGGGGGTGAGCGATGAGCAGTTCTTC	CASSSGTGVSDEQFF
TRBV5-4	TRBJ1-5	.	TRBD1	TGTGCCAGCAGCCCCGGGACAGGAGATGAAGATACGCAGCATTTT	CASSPGTGDEDTQHF
TRBV29-1	TRBJ2-7	.	.	TGCAGCGTTGAAGATCGGGAAAGGGGATACTACGAGCAGTATTTC	CSVEDRERGYYEQYF